A single sample gave rise to the 18 T cell receptor beta chains below, sequenced in a study of cytomegalovirus exposure and HLA in healthy donors. The PCR made use of 60 Vbeta and 13 Jbeta primers. Using immunoSEQ multiplex PCR, the repertoire was profiled, and TCRdb retains in-frame clones only, with some absent. The sample has 150,000 to 200,000 clones; 70% to 90% are singletons. Sequenced: PBMCs. The receptors here all came from a woman under 30 in good health and CMV-seronegative.

The chain combines TRBV27 with TRBJ1-3; TRBD1 might be the D (5 bases). The CDR3 spans 15 residues. CDR1 is MNHEY and CDR2 is SMNVEV in the germline V gene (reference sequence). V gave up 5 bases and J gave up 2 bases, with 13 bases separating them. Here the CDR3 DNA reads TGTGCCAGCAGTAAAACGGGGACTGCTGGAAACACCATATATTTT. Its protein is CASSKTGTAGNTIYF.

V is TRBV27 and J is TRBJ2-7; TRBD2 might be the D (6 bases). V lost 3 bases to trimming and J lost 5 bases, with 14 bases between them. CDR1 MNHEY and CDR2 SMNVEV come from the germline V gene (reference sequence). There are 14 residues in the CDR3. DNA of the CDR3: TGTGCCAGCAGTTTCCAGGGAGGAAGCGACGAGCAGTACTTC. This sequence encodes CASSFQGGSDEQYF.

The chain recombines TRBV7-6 with TRBJ2-4; a possible D gene is TRBD2 (5 bases). The CDR3 totals 14 residues. Trimming took 5 bases from V and 5 from J, leaving 13 bases between them. CDR1 is SGHVS, CDR2 FNYEAQ, per germline. The CDR3 reads CASSTGVAQNIQYF. The CDR3 DNA sequence: TGTGCCAGCAGCACCGGGGTCGCCCAAAACATTCAGTACTTC.

The chain joins TRBV6-1 to TRBJ1-1; unclear D gene. Per germline, CDR1 MNHNS and CDR2 SASEGT. The CDR3 has 15 residues. The V and J ends lost 5 bases and 5 bases respectively, with 18 bases between them. The CDR3 sequence: CASSTQPGWETEAFF. Written as DNA, the CDR3 is TGTGCCAGCAGTACACAACCTGGGTGGGAGACTGAAGCTTTCTTT.

The chain is built from TRBV6-6 and TRBJ2-7; no reliable D call. Germline V lookup: CDR1 MNHNY, CDR2 SVGAGI (reference sequence). Between the trimmed V and J ends, which lost 0 bases and 6 bases, there was a span of 3 bases. This CDR3 has 11 residues. The CDR3 DNA reads TGTGCCAGCAGTTACTCCCTCGAGCAGTACTTC. This gives the protein CASSYSLEQYF.

This clone was observed a single time. V is TRBV5-1 and J is TRBJ2-5; 9 nucleotides line up with TRBD2. The length of the CDR3 is 13 residues. Germline CDR1 and CDR2: SGHRS and YFSETQ. V was clipped by 0 bases and J by 7 bases; unmatched bases: 1. The CDR3 bases are TGCGCCAGCAGCTTGGTTAGCGGGAGGACCCAGTACTTC. It is translated as CASSLVSGRTQYF.

J is TRBJ1-2 and V is TRBV5-1; D is uncertain. The CDR3 totals 14 residues. CDR1 SGHRS and CDR2 YFSETQ come from the germline V gene. V lost 0 bases, J lost 9 bases, and 15 bases lay in between. The DNA of the CDR3 is TGCGCCAGCAGCTTGGGGAACGCCCCGGAGAGCTACACCTTC. Residues: CASSLGNAPESYTF.

The chain couples TRBV5-4 to TRBJ2-3, with TRBD1 matching 9 bases. The CDR3 runs 15 residues. Trimming cost V 0 bases and J 6 bases; bases outside gene matches: 5. Germline CDR1 and CDR2: SGHNT and YYREEE (reference sequence). This CDR3 reads CASSLDRGREDTQYF. CDR3 sequence (DNA): TGTGCCAGCAGCTTGGACAGGGGGCGAGAGGATACGCAGTATTTT.

The rearrangement joins TRBV7-3 to TRBJ2-1; D is unclear. Trimming shortened V by 7 bases and J by 9 bases, and 7 bases separated the two germline ends. The CDR3 runs 10 residues. The germline CDR1 and CDR2 sequences are SGHTA and FQGTGA. The CDR3 loop is CASKLGEQFF. The CDR3 DNA reads TGTGCCAGCAAGCTAGGTGAGCAGTTCTTC.

A single count supports this clone. The chain employs TRBV18 and TRBJ2-7; 7 nucleotides agree with TRBD2. V shed 3 bases and J 7 bases; nucleotides not matched to a gene: 6. CDR1 is KGHSH and CDR2 is LQKENI in the germline V gene. The CDR3 is 13 residues long. The CDR3 spells CASSPEREGEQYF. The DNA of the CDR3 is TGTGCCAGCTCACCCGAGCGGGAAGGAGAGCAGTACTTC.

V usage is TRBV2 and J usage is TRBJ2-1, with TRBD2 matching 8 bases. Germline V gene sequence: CDR1 SNHLY, CDR2 FYNNEI. The length of the CDR3 is 15 residues. V lost 10 bases and J lost 4; bases outside the gene matches: 12. The CDR3 is CATLGSGGTYNEQFF. For the CDR3, the DNA is TGTGCCACCCTGGGGAGCGGGGGAACTTACAATGAGCAGTTCTTC.

The chain has TRBV7-2 and TRBJ2-5; a weak D match, TRBD1 (7 bases). Trimming removed 3 bases at V and 5 bases at J, with 13 bases between. The germline gives CDR1 SGHTA, CDR2 FQGNSA. This CDR3 has 14 amino acids. CDR3 amino acids: CASSFQGGDETQYF. For the CDR3, the DNA is TGTGCCAGCAGCTTTCAGGGGGGTGACGAGACCCAGTACTTC.

The table lists this clone with a few counts. The CDR3 DNA reads TGCGCCAGCAAGGACAGGGGGCGGAATGAGCAGTTCTTC. This translates into CASKDRGRNEQFF. This rearrangement joins TRBV4-1 to TRBJ2-1; 11 bases fit TRBD1. CDR3 length equals 13 residues. V shed 7 bases, J shed 7 bases, and the junction held 3 bases outside the gene matches. From germline, CDR1 is MGHRA and CDR2 YSYEKL.

This chain connects TRBV5-5 to TRBJ2-4, with D possibly TRBD1 on 6 matching bases. CDR3 length: 16 residues. The V gene's germline CDR1 is SGHKS and CDR2 YYEKEE (reference sequence). V was clipped by 0 bases and J by 1 base, with 11 bases between them. CDR3 sequence: CASSLVQGLAKNIQYF. CDR3 in DNA: TGTGCCAGCAGCTTGGTTCAGGGGTTGGCCAAAAACATTCAGTACTTC.

The V call is TRBV11-2, the J call TRBJ1-6; weak D call: TRBD1 (5 bases). Germline lookup yields CDR1 SGHAT and CDR2 FQNNGV. Trimming took off 3 bases at V and 5 bases at J, with 17 bases between the two ends. The CDR3 is made up of 17 amino acids. DNA for the CDR3: TGTGCCAGCAGCTTCTACGCGGGGACTTGGGATAATTCACCCCTCCACTTT. Amino acids: CASSFYAGTWDNSPLHF.

The chain joins TRBV4-2 to TRBJ1-4, with TRBD1 identical over 11 bases. Germline loops: CDR1 LGHNA, CDR2 YNFKEQ. The CDR3 extends over 15 amino acids. Trimming cost V 3 bases and J 8 bases; bases outside gene matches: 5. The CDR3 bases are TGTGCCAGCAGCCACCACCGGGACAGGGGGGAAAAACTGTTTTTT. This translates into CASSHHRDRGEKLFF.

This chain joins TRBV28 and TRBJ1-2; tentatively, D is TRBD1 (6 bases). V lost 3 bases, J lost 4 bases, and 9 bases lay in between. Germline V gene data show CDR1 as MDHEN and CDR2 as SYDVKM. CDR3 size: 13 residues. Written as DNA, the CDR3 is TGTGCCAGCAGTTTCGCAGGGGCCTATGGCTACACCTTC. Its translation: CASSFAGAYGYTF.

The rearrangement joins TRBV27 to TRBJ2-4; 9 bases agree with TRBD1. Germline CDR1 is MNHEY and CDR2 is SMNVEV (reference sequence). V was clipped by 9 bases and J by 5 bases; unmatched bases: 8. The length of the CDR3 is 14 residues. CDR3 region: CASQDRGSQNIQYF. In DNA, the CDR3 is TGTGCCAGTCAAGACAGGGGGAGTCAAAACATTCAGTACTTC.